The entry that follows covers one TCR beta chain sequence. This clonotype was seen repeatedly, ten times or more. The target of this receptor is not known. It has no much larger one-base neighbor in the sample; base qualities were not kept. This sample is drawn from a study of early T cells in non-severe SARS-CoV-2 infection (dated by TCRdb to the early 2020s). A note on the overall study: Because TCR sequencing relied on bulk RNA taken from unsorted whole blood, pairing of alpha and beta chains was not possible. General study outcomes and caveats: VDJdb matching was skewed toward anti-spike CD8 responses and likely underestimated virus-specific expansions by missing private and CD4 specificities.

In the germline V gene, CDR1 corresponds to MDHEN and CDR2 to SYDVKM. The CDR3 starts with the cysteine, ends with the phenylalanine, and has 14 residues. Only the CDR3 part of the read is kept: 42 bases, read in frame from the first base. V is cut back by 5 bases and J by 8 bases, with 10 bases in the junction unmatched. The study was a case-control design nested within a healthcare worker cohort in London, UK, with weekly nasopharyngeal swab PCR tests and blood sampling. Healthcare workers were recruited between 23 and 31 March 2020, during the week of the UK lockdown, and were followed weekly for up to about 16 weeks. Library preparation employed 5' RACE. Sequencing was carried out with a NextSeq 500. In the TCR library protocol, unique molecular identifiers were attached to individual cDNA molecules to correct for PCR bias and sequencing error. Both TCR alpha and beta chains were sequenced, and tight co-correlation was observed between alpha and beta sequence abundances in each sample. As for how the authors treated the data: Decombinator V4 was used to annotate TCR sequences for V gene, J gene and CDR3. Expanded TCRs were defined as changing significantly between any two time points under a Poisson model with p below 0.0001. TCR abundances were normalised to the total number of TCRs sequenced per sample and were expressed as counts per million. MAIT TCRs were defined by TRAV1-2 paired with TRAJ12, TRAJ20 or TRAJ33, and iNKT TCRs by TRAV10 paired with TRAJ18. VDJdb, accessed 1 November 2021, was searched for CMV, EBV and SARS-CoV-2 annotated TCRs, excluding TCRs annotated for multiple antigens. The raw public reads went through TCRdb reprocessing: fastp at Q25, MiXCR clone calling, in-frame beta chains kept. Every entry covers one CDR3 protein and lists the most common genes and DNA from its rows. The V and J calls follow TCRdb's processing rather than the paper's. This sample gives over 30,000 distinct CDR3 sequences in total; 5% to 6.5% of them show up just once. The ten largest clones capture approximately 7.2% of the sample.

Here the chain combines TRBV28 and TRBJ2-5, with 8 middle bases fitting TRBD1. The sequencing input was whole blood. The receptor comes from an adult who was a healthcare worker with PCR-confirmed SARS-CoV-2 infection or an uninfected control (not recorded which). The CDR3 protein is CASSTPGTGGTQYF. The sequenced DNA: TGTGCCAGCAGTACACCCGGGACAGGAGGTACCCAGTACTTC.